This T cell receptor (beta chain) is drawn from a study of T cell responses to AZD1222 COVID-19 vaccine. With 5 bases clipped from V and 0 bases from J, the junction kept 10 bases outside the gene matches. Germline loops: CDR1 SGHNT, CDR2 YYREEE (reference sequence). This CDR3 is built from 18 residues. Worth noting for this clone: Its antigen is not identified.

Study-level results: The sample set comprised mostly white British donors with more females, and clonal diversity was possibly underestimated. CD4 TCRs associated with vaccination spanned spike, dominating at 160-218 and 743-854. Receipt of two AZD1222 doses was followed by a rise in Spike-specific TCR breadth and depth.

The method was immunoSEQ multiplex PCR; TCRdb's version includes in-frame clones alone and lacks a portion of them. The table lists 100,000 or so clones, 87% of them singletons. Pooling of second doses given at about 4 or about 12 weeks was done. The V gene is TRBV5-4, the J gene TRBJ2-1; TRBD1 agrees at 11 bases. The sample here was peripheral blood, taken 28 days after the second AZD1222 dose. The origin of this receptor is an adult who received the AZD1222 COVID-19 vaccine. In DNA form, the CDR3 reads TGTGCCAGCAGGGGGGGACAGGGGGGTAGTAGCTCCTACAATGAGCAGTTCTTC. The encoded protein is CASRGGQGGSSSYNEQFF.